A single sample is the source of the 27 T cell receptor beta chains below, sequenced in a study of beta chain features in type 1 diabetes. As every portion of the isolated RNA was reverse transcribed, the sequencing read expressed TCRB transcripts. Assay used: immunoSEQ multiplex PCR; TCRdb lists only in-frame clones, some missing. The repertoire has under 450,000 clones, 14% of them found once; the top ten carry roughly 0.033%. The sequenced sample was naive CD4+ T cells from blood. The receptors shown here come from a young man in good health.

About this clone itself: Other DNA variants within this sample encode the same CDR3. This chain connects TRBV25-1 to TRBJ1-1; 7 bases are shared with TRBD1. V gave up 5 bases and J gave up 1 base; unmatched junction bases: 1. This CDR3 is 13 amino acids long. Germline V CDR1 and CDR2: MGHDK, SYGVNS. CDR3 nucleotides: TGTGCCAGCAGTAGACAGGGGAACACTGAAGCTTTCTTT. Amino acid sequence: CASSRQGNTEAFF.

This clone has just a few counts. J is TRBJ1-6 and V is TRBV7-8, with 8 bases fitting TRBD1. With 5 bases clipped from V and 10 bases from J, the junction kept 7 bases outside the gene matches. CDR3 length equals 14 residues. Looked up from germline, CDR1 is SGHVS and CDR2 is FQNEAQ. DNA for the CDR3: TGTGCCAGCAGCCACGGACAGGGTGGCTCACCCCTCCACTTT. Amino acids: CASSHGQGGSPLHF.

V is TRBV2 and J is TRBJ2-3, with unresolved D. Deletions cut 4 bases from V and 0 bases from J, with 8 bases between. The CDR3 has 14 amino acids. Germline V lookup: CDR1 SNHLY, CDR2 FYNNEI. The CDR3 coding sequence is TGTGCCAGCAGTGGATCCTTGAGCACAGATACGCAGTATTTT. It is translated as CASSGSLSTDTQYF.

This chain links TRBV30 with TRBJ1-5; the match to TRBD1 covers 7 bases. The CDR3 is made up of 13 amino acids. The germline V gene has CDR1 GTSNPN and CDR2 SVGIG (reference sequence). For the CDR3, the DNA is TGTGCTCTAACCAGGGGGTTTGGTCAGCCCCAGCATTTT. Its translation is CALTRGFGQPQHF.

The gene calls are TRBV5-1 and TRBJ2-2; no reliable D call. The germline V gene encodes CDR1 SGHRS and CDR2 YFSETQ. The CDR3 spans 14 residues. V was cut by 4 bases and J by 5 bases, with 12 bases left in between. The CDR3: CASSHPTPTGELFF. The DNA of the CDR3 is TGCGCCAGCAGCCACCCAACACCGACCGGGGAGCTGTTTTTT.

The rearrangement uses TRBV4-1 and TRBJ2-3, with D possibly being TRBD1 (5 bases). Germline V gene sequence: CDR1 MGHRA, CDR2 YSYEKL. The CDR3 extends over 19 amino acids. Trimming took 4 bases from V and 1 from J, leaving 24 bases between them. CDR3 DNA sequence: TGCGCCAGCAGCCTTGTCCCCCAGATTTTGGGGCGAGGCACAGATACGCAGTATTTT. This encodes CASSLVPQILGRGTDTQYF.

The rearrangement joins TRBV18 to TRBJ1-4; 12 nucleotides line up with TRBD1. This CDR3 is 17 amino acids long. J lost 8 bases, V lost 3 bases, and 10 bases had no gene match. The germline V gene encodes CDR1 KGHSH and CDR2 LQKENI. CDR3 region: CASSPPGTGGEGEKLFF. In nucleotides, the CDR3 is TGTGCCAGCTCACCCCCCGGGACAGGGGGCGAGGGCGAAAAACTGTTTTTT. Full variable domain (remainder filled in from reference TRBV18 and TRBJ1-4): NAGVMQNPRHLVRRRGQEARLRCSPMKGHSHVYWYRQLPEEGLKFMVYLQKENIIDESGMPKERFSAEFPKEGPSILRIQQVVRGDSAAYFCASSPPGTGGEGEKLFFGSGTQLSVL.

The chain recombines TRBV10-2 with TRBJ2-7; tentatively, D is TRBD1 (6 bases). CDR3 length: 13 amino acids. Germline V gives CDR1 WSHSY, CDR2 SAAADI. V dropped 7 bases and J dropped 5 bases, with 15 bases sitting between them. CDR3: CASTSNRAHEQYF. The CDR3 nucleotides read TGCGCCAGCACTTCCAACAGGGCCCACGAGCAGTACTTC.

The chain carries TRBV11-3 and TRBJ2-5; tentative D call: TRBD1 (5 bases). The CDR3 is 18 residues long. Germline V gene lookup returns CDR1 SGHNT and CDR2 YENEEA. Trimming took off 5 bases at V and 0 bases at J, with 22 bases between the two ends. The DNA for the CDR3 is TGTGCCAGCAGCGTACGGGCAGGGCGGTTCGCCGACCAAGAGACCCAGTACTTC. This sequence encodes CASSVRAGRFADQETQYF.

This rearrangement joins TRBV2 to TRBJ2-6; 8 nucleotides match TRBD1. The junction had 3 bases not matched to a gene; V was cut back by 6 bases and J by 2 bases. Germline assignment: CDR1 SNHLY and CDR2 FYNNEI. The CDR3 is 15 amino acids. CDR3 DNA sequence: TGTGCCAGCAGACAGGACAGGGCTGGGGCCAACGTCCTGACTTTC. It is translated as CASRQDRAGANVLTF.

A word on this clone: The same CDR3 also results from other DNA sequences found in this sample. The genes are TRBV9 and TRBJ1-4, with unresolved D. Germline V gene sequence: CDR1 SGDLS, CDR2 YYNGEE. With 0 bases removed from V and 5 bases from J, the gap between germline ends came to 8 bases. The CDR3 loop spans 14 amino acids. DNA for the CDR3: TGTGCCAGCAGCGTAGCTACGGGAAATGAAAAACTGTTTTTT. Protein sequence: CASSVATGNEKLFF. The complete variable domain, with remaining parts taken from reference TRBV9 and TRBJ1-4, reads DSGVTQTPKHLITATGQRVTLRCSPRSGDLSVYWYQQSLDQGLQFLIQYYNGEERAKGNILERFSAQQFPDLHSELNLSSLELGDSALYFCASSVATGNEKLFFGSGTQLSVL.

The genes are TRBV5-1 and TRBJ1-1; unclear D gene. V lost 4 bases and J lost 3, with 10 bases in between. The CDR3 has 13 residues. Looked up from germline, CDR1 is SGHRS and CDR2 is YFSETQ. Here the CDR3 reads CASSTGKHTEAFF. Here the CDR3 DNA reads TGCGCCAGCAGCACGGGGAAGCACACTGAAGCTTTCTTT.

This chain connects TRBV21-1 to TRBJ2-7; the D segment call TRBD1 is taken from the table without a DNA check. TRBV21-1 is tagged as a pseudogene. This CDR3 region has 17 residues. The CDR3 sequence is CASSKKWNLTITYEQYV. CDR3 bases: TGTGCCAGCAGCAAAAAATGGAACTTGACAATTACCTACGAGCAGTACGTC.

The rearrangement joins TRBV7-2 to TRBJ2-1; D is ambiguous. The CDR3 is 17 amino acids. V was pared by 2 bases and J by 4 bases, with 18 bases between. CDR1 and CDR2 from the germline V gene are SGHTA and FQGNSA. In DNA, the CDR3 is TGTGCCAGCAGCTTAAAGCGTTCTGGCGTGATGTACAATGAGCAGTTCTTC. This translates into CASSLKRSGVMYNEQFF.

The chain carries TRBV4-2 and TRBJ2-1, with 7 bases fitting TRBD2. The CDR3 runs 20 residues. Germline V gene data show CDR1 as LGHNA and CDR2 as YNFKEQ. With 0 bases clipped from V and 0 bases from J, the junction kept 14 bases outside the gene matches. CDR3 amino acids: CASSQDKGLAALNSYNEQFF. Here the CDR3 DNA reads TGTGCCAGCAGCCAAGATAAGGGGCTAGCGGCCCTCAACTCCTACAATGAGCAGTTCTTC.

This clone was observed a handful of times. CDR3: CSVGTSGGAASEQFF. The DNA for the CDR3 is TGCAGCGTTGGGACTAGCGGGGGGGCCGCGAGTGAGCAGTTCTTC. The V and J genes are TRBV29-1 and TRBJ2-1; TRBD2 aligns across 15 bases. V lost 4 bases to trimming and J lost 9 bases; unmatched junction nucleotides: 7. The CDR3 runs to 15 residues. Germline V gene sequence: CDR1 SQVTM, CDR2 ANQGSEA.

This rearrangement joins TRBV7-3 to TRBJ2-5; the D gene could be TRBD1 or TRBD2 (5 bases each). Trimming left V 1 base short and J 4 bases short, with 13 bases between. Germline V gives CDR1 SGHTA, CDR2 FQGTGA. This CDR3 has 15 residues. DNA of the CDR3: TGTGCCAGCAGCTTAAGTTCGGGACCCCCAGAGACCCAGTACTTC. Residues: CASSLSSGPPETQYF. The complete variable domain, with remaining parts taken from reference TRBV7-3 and TRBJ2-5, reads GAGVSQTPSNKVTEKGKYVELRCDPISGHTALYWYRQSLGQGPEFLIYFQGTGAADDSGLPNDRFFAVRPEGSVSTLKIQRTERGDSAVYLCASSLSSGPPETQYFGPGTRLLVL.

CDR3 bases: TGTGCCAGCAGCAGCTGGAAGGGGGCACCCCCCTACGAGCAGTACTTC. It codes for CASSSWKGAPPYEQYF. This rearrangement joins TRBV9 to TRBJ2-7; TRBD1 matches 7 bases. J was trimmed by 2 bases and V by 4 bases; bases with no gene match: 12. The CDR3 is 16 amino acids. The germline CDR1 and CDR2 sequences are SGDLS and YYNGEE.

V usage is TRBV9 and J usage is TRBJ2-2, with D unclear. This CDR3 comprises 17 residues. Trimming pared 0 bases from V and 1 base from J, leaving 13 bases between. CDR1 SGDLS and CDR2 YYNGEE come from the germline V gene. CDR3 sequence (DNA): TGTGCCAGCAGCGTAGAATTGGCACTTCGGAACACCGGGGAGCTGTTTTTT. It is translated as CASSVELALRNTGELFF.

This clone was observed a few times. The V call is TRBV27, the J call TRBJ2-3; the D gene is possibly TRBD2 (6 bases). The germline V and J ends were trimmed by 4 bases and 1 base, with 12 bases remaining between them. The CDR3 spans 15 residues. CDR1 MNHEY and CDR2 SMNVEV come from the germline V gene (reference sequence). Written as DNA, the CDR3 is TGTGCCAGCAGTTGGGGCGGGACGGGCACAGATACGCAGTATTTT. This translates into CASSWGGTGTDTQYF.

A few counts support this clone. This rearrangement joins TRBV5-4 to TRBJ1-1; D call uncertain. The germline CDR1 and CDR2 sequences are SGHNT and YYREEE (reference sequence). The CDR3 contains 12 residues. Trimming pared 5 bases from V and 6 bases from J, leaving 11 bases between. The DNA for the CDR3 is TGTGCCAGCAGTTCAGATCAGGCTGAAGCTTTCTTT. Its translation is CASSSDQAEAFF.

The V call is TRBV11-2, the J call TRBJ2-1; no definite D call. The V end was cut by 6 bases, the J end by 3 bases, with 12 bases between. The CDR3 extends over 14 amino acids. CDR1 and CDR2 from the germline V gene are SGHAT and FQNNGV. This CDR3 is CASRGASIYNEQFF. The CDR3 nucleotides are TGTGCCAGCAGGGGCGCCAGCATCTACAATGAGCAGTTCTTC.

This clone was seen only a few times. This rearrangement joins TRBV10-3 to TRBJ2-5; 9 bases agree with TRBD1. The CDR3 loop spans 15 amino acids. J gave up 3 bases and V 5 bases, and 7 bases lay outside the gene matches. CDR1 and CDR2 from the germline V gene are ENHRY and SYGVKD. CDR3 bases: TGTGCCATCAGTTCTAGGACAGGGGCCGAAGAGACCCAGTACTTC. This encodes CAISSRTGAEETQYF.

The J gene is TRBJ2-6, the V gene TRBV7-9; 7 bases match TRBD2. This CDR3 is built from 18 residues. The J segment lost 1 base and the V segment lost 5 bases, leaving 11 bases of the junction unmatched. Looked up from germline, CDR1 is SEHNR and CDR2 is FQNEAQ (reference sequence). This CDR3 is CASSNRLAVISGANVLTF. The CDR3 bases are TGTGCCAGCAGCAATAGGCTAGCGGTTATTTCTGGGGCCAACGTCCTGACTTTC.

This clone was seen at least ten times. V usage is TRBV29-1 and J usage is TRBJ2-1; 7 bases match TRBD1. CDR1 is SQVTM and CDR2 is ANQGSEA in the germline V gene. The length of the CDR3 is 12 residues. The CDR3 sequence is CGGTGQPNEQFF. CDR3 nucleotide sequence: TGCGGGGGAACGGGACAGCCCAATGAGCAGTTCTTC.

This clone turned up a few times. The chain recombines TRBV7-6 with TRBJ2-3, with D maybe TRBD2 (6 bases). Trimming removed 8 bases at V and 4 bases at J, with 13 bases between. The CDR3 spans 13 residues. Germline V gene sequence: CDR1 SGHVS, CDR2 FNYEAQ. This CDR3 reads CASGASEPDTQYF. CDR3 sequence (DNA): TGTGCCAGCGGGGCTAGCGAGCCAGATACGCAGTATTTT.

This rearrangement joins TRBV4-3 to TRBJ2-7, with D maybe TRBD2 (5 bases). Germline CDR1 is LGHNA and CDR2 is YSLEER. Trimming took 8 bases from V and 7 from J, leaving 12 bases between them. The CDR3 spans 11 residues. DNA of the CDR3: TGCGCCAGCCTAATGTCGGGGGAGCAGTACGTC. It yields the protein CASLMSGEQYV.